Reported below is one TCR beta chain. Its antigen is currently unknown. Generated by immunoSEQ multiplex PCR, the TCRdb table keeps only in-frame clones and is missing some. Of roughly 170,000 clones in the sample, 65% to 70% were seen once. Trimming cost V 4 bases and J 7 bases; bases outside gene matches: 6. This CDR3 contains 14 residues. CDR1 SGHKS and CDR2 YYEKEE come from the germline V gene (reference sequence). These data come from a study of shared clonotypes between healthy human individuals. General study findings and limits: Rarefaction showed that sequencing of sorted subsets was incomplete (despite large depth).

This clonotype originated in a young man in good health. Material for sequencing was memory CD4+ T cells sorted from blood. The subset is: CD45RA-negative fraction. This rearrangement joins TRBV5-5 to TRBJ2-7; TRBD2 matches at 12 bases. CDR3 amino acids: CASSETSGSREQYF. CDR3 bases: TGTGCCAGCAGCGAGACTAGCGGGAGTCGTGAGCAGTACTTC.